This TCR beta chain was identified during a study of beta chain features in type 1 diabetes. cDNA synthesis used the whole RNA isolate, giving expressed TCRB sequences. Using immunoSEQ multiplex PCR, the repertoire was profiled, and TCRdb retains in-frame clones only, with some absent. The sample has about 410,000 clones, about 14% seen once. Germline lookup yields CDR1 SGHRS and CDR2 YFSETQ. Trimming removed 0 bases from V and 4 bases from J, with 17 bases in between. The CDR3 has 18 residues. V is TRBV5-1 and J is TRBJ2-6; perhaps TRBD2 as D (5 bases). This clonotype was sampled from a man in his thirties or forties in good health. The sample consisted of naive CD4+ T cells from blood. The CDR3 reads CASSLGRSPLRGANVLTF. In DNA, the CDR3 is TGCGCCAGCAGCTTGGGGAGGTCTCCTCTTCGGGGGGCCAACGTCCTGACTTTC.